This record concerns one T cell receptor beta chain sequence. The record originates from a study of blood T cell repertoires in COVID-19. Study in general: Acute-phase and convalescent COVID-19 samples originated in the United States, Italy and Spain. The analysed material was cDNA or gDNA that came from T cells, B-cell-depleted T cells, or PBMCs.

Authors' data handling: From reference gene primer amplification, estimates of nucleated cell counts were derived. Sequencing used immunoSEQ multiplex PCR; TCRdb keeps in-frame clones, though not all of them. V and J calls and clone size follow that table, whereas D and trimming were derived from the DNA. The sample contains about 170,000 clones, approximately 85% of which appear only once. Trimming stripped 1 base from V and 7 bases from J, with 10 bases between. Germline V gives CDR1 SEHNR, CDR2 FQNEAQ (reference sequence). The CDR3 has 13 amino acids. V usage is TRBV7-9 and J usage is TRBJ1-2; D gene unclear. The origin of this receptor is a man aged 55 to 70 who had recovered from COVID-19. The sequenced material came from peripheral blood. CDR3 DNA sequence: TGTGCCAGCAGCTTAGGCTTCCTCAGTGGCTACACCTTC. It specifies CASSLGFLSGYTF.